The next 23 T cell receptor beta chains were all read from a single sample in a study of blood T cell repertoires in COVID-19. The protocol was immunoSEQ multiplex PCR, while the TCRdb copy is restricted to in-frame clones and leaves out a portion. The sample gives about 290,000 clones, 86% of which show up once; 3% is in the top ten. Sequenced material: peripheral blood. These TCRs come from a woman aged 25 to 39 with active or convalescent COVID-19.

The chain is built from TRBV4-3 and TRBJ2-3; D unresolved. From germline, CDR1 is LGHNA and CDR2 YSLEER. The germline V and J ends were trimmed by 1 base and 3 bases, with 14 bases remaining between them. CDR3 length equals 16 residues. The CDR3 spells CASSQAAAEMTDTQYF. CDR3 sequence (DNA): TGCGCCAGCAGCCAAGCTGCTGCCGAGATGACAGATACGCAGTATTTT.

This clone was recorded once. This chain joins TRBV10-3 and TRBJ2-5; TRBD1 is a possible D gene (5 bases). Germline V CDR1 and CDR2: ENHRY, SYGVKD. V shed 3 bases and J shed 3 bases, with 5 bases lying between them. The CDR3 consists of 12 residues. The CDR3 nucleotides read TGTGCCATCAGTGAAGGGGAAGAGACCCAGTACTTC. Translating gives CAISEGEETQYF.

The CDR3 spells CASSQGAGQPQHF. Written as DNA, the CDR3 is TGTGCCAGCAGCCAAGGGGCCGGTCAGCCCCAGCATTTT. The genes are TRBV3-1 (or the pseudogene TRBV3-2) and TRBJ1-5; unclear D gene. The CDR3 loop spans 13 amino acids. V lost 1 base to trimming and J lost 6 bases, with 7 bases between them. Germline lookup yields CDR1 LGHDT and CDR2 YNNKEL (reference sequence).

The chain has TRBV28 and TRBJ2-5, with 11 positions matching TRBD1. This CDR3 has 15 amino acids. Trimming took 4 bases from V and 0 from J; bases not matched to a gene: 1. In germline, CDR1 is MDHEN, CDR2 SYDVKM. CDR3 protein: CASSSDRGHQETQYF. The CDR3 DNA reads as TGTGCCAGCAGTTCGGACAGGGGGCACCAAGAGACCCAGTACTTC. Together with reference TRBV28 and TRBJ2-5, the CDR3 gives the full variable domain: DVKVTQSSRYLVKRTGEKVFLECVQDMDHENMFWYRQDPGLGLRLIYFSYDVKMKEKGDIPEGYSVSREKKERFSLILESASTNQTSMYLCASSSDRGHQETQYFGPGTRLLVL.

The chain employs TRBV19 and TRBJ2-7; D unresolved. V lost 1 base and J lost 3, with 10 bases in between. Germline CDR1 is LNHDA and CDR2 is SQIVND (reference sequence). The CDR3 consists of 14 residues. CDR3 DNA: TGTGCCAGTAGTATAGCAGGATCGGTCTACGAGCAGTACTTC. It specifies CASSIAGSVYEQYF.

This chain connects TRBV5-5 to TRBJ2-1; D possibly corresponds to TRBD1 (6 bases). There are 14 residues in the CDR3. Germline V gives CDR1 SGHKS, CDR2 YYEKEE (reference sequence). Deletions cut 3 bases from V and 5 bases from J, with 12 bases between. The CDR3 region has the DNA TGTGCCAGCAGCTATAGGACAGTGAACAATGAGCAGTTCTTC. This codes for CASSYRTVNNEQFF.

V usage is TRBV2 and J usage is TRBJ2-1, with 8 bases aligning to TRBD2. After removal of 7 bases from V and 9 bases from J, the junction contained 14 bases not matched to a gene. The CDR3 length is 15 residues. Germline loops: CDR1 SNHLY, CDR2 FYNNEI. The CDR3 nucleotides read TGTGCCAGCAACTGGATCGGGACTAGGTCAGGTGAGCAGTTCTTC. Its translation is CASNWIGTRSGEQFF.

The J gene is TRBJ1-5, the V gene TRBV19; D gene uncertain. The V end lost 4 bases, the J end lost 4 bases, and 8 bases lay between the germline ends. Germline lookup yields CDR1 LNHDA and CDR2 SQIVND (reference sequence). The CDR3 extends over 13 amino acids. CDR3 region: CASSKGGNQPQHF. CDR3 nucleotide sequence: TGTGCCAGTAGTAAAGGCGGAAATCAGCCCCAGCATTTT. The variable domain in full, completed from reference TRBV19 and TRBJ1-5, reads DGGITQSPKYLFRKEGQNVTLSCEQNLNHDAMYWYRQDPGQGLRLIYYSQIVNDFQKGDIAEGYSVSREKKESFPLTVTSAQKNPTAFYLCASSKGGNQPQHFGDGTRLSIL.

In DNA, the CDR3 is TGTGCCAGCAGCTTGACCGTCATGACAGGGATCGAGCAGTTCTTC. Amino acid sequence: CASSLTVMTGIEQFF. The genes are TRBV5-5 and TRBJ2-1; TRBD1 agrees at 7 bases. J lost 10 bases, V lost 1 base, and 11 bases had no gene match. Germline V gene lookup returns CDR1 SGHKS and CDR2 YYEKEE (reference sequence). CDR3 size: 15 residues. Variable domain in full (rest from reference TRBV5-5 and TRBJ2-1): DAGVTQSPTHLIKTRGQQVTLRCSPISGHKSVSWYQQVLGQGPQFIFQYYEKEERGRGNFPDRFSARQFPNYSSELNVNALLLGDSALYLCASSLTVMTGIEQFFGPGTRLTVL.

This clone has only a few counts. The chain employs TRBV9 and TRBJ1-4; a weak D match, TRBD1 (5 bases). V was trimmed by 3 bases and J by 5 bases, leaving 14 bases between them. The CDR3 is 15 amino acids. Germline-derived CDR1 and CDR2 are SGDLS and YYNGEE. In DNA, the CDR3 is TGTGCCAGCAGCGGGGGGGACCCTTCGAATGAAAAACTGTTTTTT. Translated, it gives CASSGGDPSNEKLFF.

The genes are TRBV24-1 and TRBJ2-1; 11 bases are a match to TRBD1. Germline CDR1 and CDR2: KGHDR and SFDVKD. With 3 bases clipped from V and 5 bases from J, the junction kept 2 bases outside the gene matches. The CDR3 spans 15 residues. This CDR3 reads CATSDPGQGDNEQFF. For the CDR3, the DNA is TGTGCCACCAGTGATCCGGGACAGGGGGACAATGAGCAGTTCTTC.

The rearrangement uses TRBV5-6 and TRBJ2-7; D is perhaps TRBD1 (6 bases). There are 15 residues in the CDR3. Germline V lookup: CDR1 SGHDT, CDR2 YYEEEE. Deletions cut 3 bases from V and 0 bases from J, with 13 bases between. The CDR3 loop is CASSSTGYPSYEQYF. Here the CDR3 DNA reads TGTGCCAGCAGCTCTACAGGGTATCCCTCCTACGAGCAGTACTTC. The full variable domain, with the rest looked up from reference TRBV5-6 and TRBJ2-7, is DAGVTQSPTHLIKTRGQQVTLRCSPKSGHDTVSWYQQALGQGPQFIFQYYEEEERQRGNFPDRFSGHQFPNYSSELNVNALLLGDSALYLCASSSTGYPSYEQYFGPGTRLTVT.

The chain links TRBV4-2 to TRBJ2-2; TRBD1 aligns across 7 bases. The CDR3 extends over 17 amino acids. V was pared by 4 bases and J by 0 bases, with 8 bases of the junction left unmatched. Germline CDR1 is LGHNA and CDR2 is YNFKEQ. CDR3 sequence (DNA): TGTGCCAGCAGCCTGAGAGGGACAGTCGCGAACACCGGGGAGCTGTTTTTT. It yields the protein CASSLRGTVANTGELFF.

The V call is TRBV28, the J call TRBJ1-6; TRBD1 might be the D (6 bases). The CDR3 extends over 12 amino acids. V was shortened by 4 bases and J by 18 bases, with 16 bases between the two germline ends. Germline CDR1 reads MDHEN; CDR2 reads SYDVKM. CDR3 amino acids: CASSSSGTPAHF. CDR3 sequence (DNA): TGTGCCAGCAGTTCGTCCGGGACACCTGCCCACTTT.

The genes are TRBV5-4 and TRBJ1-2; D gene unclear. V lost 2 bases and J lost 7, with 18 bases in between. CDR3 length equals 15 residues. Germline values: CDR1 SGHNT, CDR2 YYREEE (reference sequence). The CDR3 DNA is TGTGCCAGCAGCTTCCCCCCCACCCTTGCGAGTGGCTACACCTTC. This translates into CASSFPPTLASGYTF.

Concerning this clone: This CDR3 is also generated by other DNA sequences in the sample. CDR3 region: CASSRGQGNTEAFF. CDR3 sequence (DNA): TGCGCCAGCAGCAGGGGACAGGGAAACACTGAAGCTTTCTTT. The chain links TRBV5-1 to TRBJ1-1; the match to TRBD1 covers 9 bases. Germline V gene sequence: CDR1 SGHRS, CDR2 YFSETQ. The V and J ends lost 4 bases and 2 bases, in that order; junction bases with no gene match: 3. This CDR3 has 14 amino acids.

The genes are TRBV29-1 and TRBJ1-1, with a tentative D call TRBD1 (6 bases). The CDR3 is made up of 15 amino acids. Between the trimmed V and J ends, which lost 6 bases and 4 bases, there was a span of 21 bases. CDR1 is SQVTM, CDR2 ANQGSEA, per germline. CDR3 nucleotide sequence: TGCAGCGTCCTACAGGGCCCCGGTGGGGCCACTGAAGCTTTCTTT. This translates into CSVLQGPGGATEAFF.

J is TRBJ2-7 and V is TRBV7-9; TRBD2 matches 7 bases. This CDR3 region has 14 residues. V lost 5 bases to trimming and J lost 3 bases; unmatched junction nucleotides: 7. CDR1 and CDR2 from the germline V gene are SEHNR and FQNEAQ (reference sequence). CDR3 in amino acids: CASSPGGGDYEQYF. CDR3 in DNA: TGTGCCAGCAGCCCGGGGGGAGGAGACTACGAGCAGTACTTC.

The V and J genes are TRBV19 and TRBJ2-2, with unresolved D. CDR3 length equals 13 residues. V was shortened by 5 bases and J by 5 bases, with 9 bases between the two germline ends. Germline-derived CDR1 and CDR2 are LNHDA and SQIVND (reference sequence). The CDR3 DNA is TGTGCCAGTAGTCTACGGCGGACCGGGGAGCTGTTTTTT. This gives the protein CASSLRRTGELFF.

V usage is TRBV6-5 and J usage is TRBJ2-7, with 9 bases aligning to TRBD1. Per the germline V gene, CDR1 is MNHEY and CDR2 is SVGAGI. The CDR3 runs 14 residues. The V gene end was trimmed by 6 bases and the J gene end by 2 bases; junction bases not matched to a gene: 5. For the CDR3, the DNA is TGTGCCAGCAGCGACCGGACAGGGGCCTACGAGCAGTACTTC. Its protein is CASSDRTGAYEQYF.

The chain employs TRBV7-9 and TRBJ1-2; D is ambiguous. CDR3 size: 14 residues. From germline, CDR1 is SEHNR and CDR2 FQNEAQ (reference sequence). V was trimmed by 2 bases and J by 4 bases, leaving 11 bases between them. The CDR3 DNA reads TGTGCCAGCAGCTTACAAGGTGGGAGCTATGGCTACACCTTC. This codes for CASSLQGGSYGYTF.

The chain employs TRBV6-5 and TRBJ1-1, with unresolved D. The germline V gene has CDR1 MNHEY and CDR2 SVGAGI. There are 15 residues in the CDR3. V was cut by 6 bases and J by 4 bases, with 18 bases left in between. DNA of the CDR3: TGTGCCAGCAGGCTTGGTGTTAGTGGGAGCACTGAAGCTTTCTTT. It translates to CASRLGVSGSTEAFF.

For the CDR3, the DNA is TGCAGCGCCCTGACAGCCTCTGGGGCCAACGTCCTGACTTTC. As protein: CSALTASGANVLTF. This sequence joins TRBV29-1 and TRBJ2-6; D perhaps matches TRBD1 (5 bases). Germline-derived CDR1 and CDR2 are SQVTM and ANQGSEA. The V and J ends lost 7 bases and 0 bases respectively, with 10 bases between them. The CDR3 sequence is 14 residues long.